This T cell receptor beta chain was documented in a study of blood T cell repertoires in COVID-19. Overall study context: Samples taken during acute and convalescent COVID-19 were collected in the United States, Italy and Spain. PBMCs, B-cell-depleted T cells, or T cells were the source of the cDNA or gDNA that made up the material.

Sequencing was performed with immunoSEQ multiplex PCR; in TCRdb, only in-frame clones are kept and a portion is missing. Counted here are 310,000 or so clones, roughly 87% occurring once; the ten biggest clones make up around 8.9%. It was during active infection that Seattle patients were enrolled and then longitudinally followed. Germline V CDR1 and CDR2: SGDLS, YYNGEE. CDR3 size: 18 residues. The V segment lost 0 bases and the J segment 1 base; nucleotides outside the gene matches: 6. The sample consisted of peripheral blood. This rearrangement joins TRBV9 to TRBJ2-1; 11 nucleotides match TRBD2. The receptor was derived from a man aged 25 to 40 with COVID-19, enrolled during active disease. CDR3 sequence reads: CASSVDPSGRPSYNEQFF. CDR3 sequence (DNA): TGTGCCAGCAGCGTAGATCCTAGCGGGAGGCCATCCTACAATGAGCAGTTCTTC.